This note documents a single T cell receptor (beta chain) sequence. This sample is drawn from a study of blood T cell repertoires in COVID-19. Profiled with immunoSEQ multiplex PCR; TCRdb holds only in-frame clones, not every one. The sample has about 210,000 clones, around 81% seen once. The CDR3 runs 15 residues. Germline V lookup: CDR1 SGHNT, CDR2 YYREEE (reference sequence). The junction had 6 bases not matched to a gene; V was cut back by 4 bases and J by 5 bases. The chain links TRBV5-4 to TRBJ2-7, with TRBD2 matching 13 bases. The TCR was taken from a human donor in a cohort sampled during active COVID-19. Sequences were obtained from peripheral blood. The CDR3 reads CASSPRTSGSNEQYF. CDR3 coding DNA: TGTGCCAGCAGCCCTAGGACTAGCGGGAGTAACGAGCAGTACTTC.